A selection of T cell receptor beta chains follows, all from one sample in a study of long-term antiretroviral therapy in people with HIV. The method was immunoSEQ multiplex PCR; TCRdb's version includes in-frame clones alone and lacks a portion of them. The sample carries roughly 20,000 clones, around 82% recorded once. The material sequenced was unsorted PBMCs, taken at the start of antiretroviral therapy. The receptors were gathered from a man aged 50 or older with HIV. CDR3s include the opening cysteine and the closing phenylalanine or tryptophan. The order of the fields is clone size, V gene, J gene, D gene, CDR3 DNA, CDR3 protein. The D gene is left open where the match is weak. Clone size is stated in some rows and not others, as once, few, many or a class when expanded.

abundance: NA; v_gene: TRBV28; j_gene: TRBJ2-7; d_gene: NA; CDR3nt: TGTGCCAGCAGTTTAGTAAAGGGGCGCCTAGCCTACGAGCAGTACTTC; CDR3aa: CASSLVKGRLAYEQYF
abundance: few; v_gene: TRBV11-2; j_gene: TRBJ1-5; d_gene: NA; CDR3nt: TGTGCCAGCAGCCGTCGCGGGCAGCCCCAGCATTTT; CDR3aa: CASSRRGQPQHF
abundance: medium-sized; v_gene: TRBV30; j_gene: TRBJ1-1; d_gene: NA; CDR3nt: TGTGCCTTCGGGCCTTACACTGAAGCTTTCTTT; CDR3aa: CAFGPYTEAFF
abundance: NA; v_gene: TRBV30; j_gene: TRBJ2-3; d_gene: NA; CDR3nt: TGTGCCTGGAGAGCGGAGGGGCAAGATACGCAGTATTTT; CDR3aa: CAWRAEGQDTQYF
abundance: NA; v_gene: TRBV5-1; j_gene: TRBJ1-2; d_gene: NA; CDR3nt: TGCGCCAGCAGCTTGGATGGGGGGCCTAACTATGGCTACACCTTC; CDR3aa: CASSLDGGPNYGYTF
abundance: NA; v_gene: TRBV28; j_gene: TRBJ2-2; d_gene: TRBD1; CDR3nt: TGTGCCAGCAGTTCCCCGGGACAGGGGAACACCGGGGAGCTGTTTTTT; CDR3aa: CASSSPGQGNTGELFF
abundance: NA; v_gene: TRBV28; j_gene: TRBJ1-2; d_gene: TRBD1; CDR3nt: TGTGCCAGCAGTAAGACAGGGGAGCGAGATGGCTACACCTTC; CDR3aa: CASSKTGERDGYTF
abundance: NA; v_gene: TRBV4-3; j_gene: TRBJ2-2; d_gene: NA; CDR3nt: TGCGCCAGCAGCGGACACAGGGTCGCCGGGGAGCTGTTTTTT; CDR3aa: CASSGHRVAGELFF
abundance: NA; v_gene: TRBV5-1; j_gene: TRBJ1-1; d_gene: NA; CDR3nt: TGCGCCAGCAGCTTGTCCGTTAACACTGAAGCTTTCTTT; CDR3aa: CASSLSVNTEAFF
abundance: NA; v_gene: TRBV5-5; j_gene: TRBJ2-2; d_gene: NA; CDR3nt: TGTGCCAGCAGCCCGCGGAGCACACTCACCGGGGAGCTGTTTTTT; CDR3aa: CASSPRSTLTGELFF
abundance: NA; v_gene: TRBV5-1; j_gene: TRBJ2-3; d_gene: TRBD2; CDR3nt: TGCGCCAGCAGCTTGGTTGTAGCGGGCTACACAGATACGCAGTATTTT; CDR3aa: CASSLVVAGYTDTQYF
abundance: NA; v_gene: TRBV7-9; j_gene: TRBJ1-2; d_gene: TRBD1; CDR3nt: TGTGCCAGCAGCTTGTATAGCGACAGGGGCTATGGCTACACCTTC; CDR3aa: CASSLYSDRGYGYTF
abundance: few; v_gene: TRBV7-3; j_gene: TRBJ1-1; d_gene: NA; CDR3nt: TGTGCCAGCAGCTTAAGGGCAGGTAGAGAAGCTTTCTTT; CDR3aa: CASSLRAGREAFF
abundance: NA; v_gene: TRBV5-5; j_gene: TRBJ1-3; d_gene: NA; CDR3nt: TGTGCCAGCAGCTCGGGGAACTCCTTGAGCTCTGGAAACACCATATATTTT; CDR3aa: CASSSGNSLSSGNTIYF
abundance: NA; v_gene: TRBV10-1; j_gene: TRBJ2-1; d_gene: TRBD1; CDR3nt: TGCGCCAGCAGTGAGAACAGGGGCTACAATGAGCAGTTCTTC; CDR3aa: CASSENRGYNEQFF
abundance: NA; v_gene: TRBV30; j_gene: TRBJ1-2; d_gene: TRBD1; CDR3nt: TGTGCCTGGGCTCCGGGACAGGGGGTTTATGGCTACACCTTC; CDR3aa: CAWAPGQGVYGYTF
abundance: NA; v_gene: TRBV7-8; j_gene: TRBJ1-5; d_gene: NA; CDR3nt: TGTGCCAGCAGCTTAGGTCGGCCGGTGAATCAGCCCCAGCATTTT; CDR3aa: CASSLGRPVNQPQHF
abundance: NA; v_gene: TRBV10-2; j_gene: TRBJ2-5; d_gene: NA; CDR3nt: TGCGCCAGCAGTGAAGGCTGGGAGCGGCAAGAGACCCAGTACTTC; CDR3aa: CASSEGWERQETQYF
abundance: NA; v_gene: TRBV13; j_gene: TRBJ1-3; d_gene: NA; CDR3nt: TGTGCCAGCAGCCCACAGGGAGGGACTGGAAACACCATATATTTT; CDR3aa: CASSPQGGTGNTIYF
abundance: NA; v_gene: TRBV7-2; j_gene: TRBJ1-2; d_gene: NA; CDR3nt: TGTGCCAGCAGCCCCGAGGGGTGGGTTCTCGATGGCTACACCTTC; CDR3aa: CASSPEGWVLDGYTF
abundance: NA; v_gene: TRBV7-9; j_gene: TRBJ2-5; d_gene: NA; CDR3nt: TGTGCCAGCAGCTTAATTGTAACCGACCAAGAGACCCAGTACTTC; CDR3aa: CASSLIVTDQETQYF
abundance: once; v_gene: TRBV28; j_gene: TRBJ1-5; d_gene: TRBD1; CDR3nt: TGTGCCAGCAGTTTACTACAGGGGGCTGGTCAGCCCCAGCATTTT; CDR3aa: CASSLLQGAGQPQHF
abundance: NA; v_gene: TRBV11-2; j_gene: TRBJ2-2; d_gene: TRBD2; CDR3nt: TGTGCCAGCAGCTCCGGACTAGCGGGACCCACCGGGGAGCTGTTTTTT; CDR3aa: CASSSGLAGPTGELFF
abundance: NA; v_gene: TRBV9; j_gene: TRBJ2-2; d_gene: TRBD2; CDR3nt: TGTGCCAGCAGCGTAGGACTAGCGGGAGATGCCGGGGAGCTGTTTTTT; CDR3aa: CASSVGLAGDAGELFF
abundance: NA; v_gene: TRBV19; j_gene: TRBJ1-5; d_gene: NA; CDR3nt: TGTGCCAGTAGTATATCTTCTTGGAGCAATCAGCCCCAGCATTTT; CDR3aa: CASSISSWSNQPQHF
abundance: NA; v_gene: TRBV5-1; j_gene: TRBJ2-1; d_gene: NA; CDR3nt: TGCGCCAGCAGCTTCGCGGTAGAGTACAATGAGCAGTTCTTC; CDR3aa: CASSFAVEYNEQFF
abundance: NA; v_gene: TRBV19; j_gene: TRBJ1-2; d_gene: NA; CDR3nt: TGTGCCAGTAGTATCCACCCTGACTACATTGTAAGGCCCTATGGCTACACCTTC; CDR3aa: CASSIHPDYIVRPYGYTF
abundance: NA; v_gene: TRBV20-1; j_gene: TRBJ2-5; d_gene: NA; CDR3nt: TGCAGTGCTACTCGGCGGGAGACCCAGTACTTC; CDR3aa: CSATRRETQYF
abundance: NA; v_gene: TRBV5-1; j_gene: TRBJ2-1; d_gene: NA; CDR3nt: TGCGCCAGCAGCGCGGGACAGAGTGTCGGCGATGAGCAGTTCTTC; CDR3aa: CASSAGQSVGDEQFF
abundance: NA; v_gene: TRBV7-6; j_gene: TRBJ2-5; d_gene: NA; CDR3nt: TGTGCCAGCAGCTTAGCGCTGGAGACCCAGTACTTC; CDR3aa: CASSLALETQYF
abundance: NA; v_gene: TRBV6-5; j_gene: TRBJ2-1; d_gene: NA; CDR3nt: TGTGCCAGCAGTTATAATCTAGGGAATGAGCAGTTCTTC; CDR3aa: CASSYNLGNEQFF
abundance: NA; v_gene: TRBV10-3; j_gene: TRBJ1-1; d_gene: TRBD1; CDR3nt: TGTGCCATCAGTGAAAGTAACAGGGGGAAGTACACTGAAGCTTTCTTT; CDR3aa: CAISESNRGKYTEAFF
abundance: NA; v_gene: TRBV10-2; j_gene: TRBJ1-5; d_gene: TRBD1; CDR3nt: TGCGCCAGTTCTATCGGGACAGTCCACAGGTTCAATCAGCCCCAGCATTTT; CDR3aa: CASSIGTVHRFNQPQHF